This T cell receptor (beta chain) was sequenced for a study of cytomegalovirus exposure and HLA in healthy donors. Germline V gene sequence: CDR1 MNHEY, CDR2 SVGAGI. The CDR3 length is 13 residues. V dropped 4 bases and J dropped 6 bases, with 7 bases sitting between them. PCR amplification relied on 60 Vbeta primers (plus 13 Jbeta primers). Sequencing used immunoSEQ multiplex PCR; TCRdb keeps in-frame clones, though not all of them. The sample has roughly 65,000 clones; 60% to 80% are singletons. As for this clone: Its antigen is still unknown.

Notes on the study in general: Further analysis, carried out later, found HLA-associated TCR beta chains more clonally expanded than equally common other chains.

The chain employs TRBV6-5 and TRBJ1-6; D is possibly TRBD1 (6 bases). This sequence originates from a man in his forties or fifties in good health and CMV-seropositive. The sequenced sample was PBMCs. Here the CDR3 DNA reads TGTGCCAGCAGTTTGGGGGCTAATTCACCCCTCCACTTT. Translated: CASSLGANSPLHF.